These 20 T cell receptor beta chains originate from one sample sequenced in a study of shared clonotypes between healthy human individuals. Profiled with immunoSEQ multiplex PCR; TCRdb holds only in-frame clones, not every one. The table records over 2 million clones, approximately 95% of them present only once. Input material: naive CD4+ T cells sorted from blood. This sample's subset: CD45RA+ positively selected. Every receptor here comes from a man aged 18 to 35 in good health.

The chain is built from TRBV5-8 and TRBJ2-2; D is uncertain. CDR1 is SGHTS, CDR2 YDEGEE, per germline. The CDR3 covers 15 residues. V was shortened by 0 bases and J by 0 bases, with 6 bases between the two germline ends. The CDR3 DNA is TGTGCCAGCAGCTTGGAACAAGCGAACACCGGGGAGCTGTTTTTT. Translation: CASSLEQANTGELFF.

The count of this clone is one. The same CDR3 arises from other DNA sequences in this sample as well. This sequence joins TRBV18 and TRBJ1-3; D unresolved. CDR1 and CDR2 from the germline V gene are KGHSH and LQKENI. The CDR3 totals 13 residues. V gave up 3 bases and J gave up 4 bases, with 7 bases separating them. Written as DNA, the CDR3 is TGTGCCAGCTCACCCAAAGGAGGAAACACCATATATTTT. This codes for CASSPKGGNTIYF.

This chain connects TRBV7-9 to TRBJ2-3, with 10 bases that match TRBD1. Trimming at V came to 4 bases and at J to 3 bases, leaving 4 bases not matched to a gene. Germline V gives CDR1 SEHNR, CDR2 FQNEAQ (reference sequence). The CDR3 has 15 residues. The CDR3 here is CASSSRDRGTDTQYF. CDR3 in DNA: TGTGCCAGCAGCTCCCGGGACAGGGGTACAGATACGCAGTATTTT.

V gene TRBV2 combines with J gene TRBJ2-5; D call uncertain. The DNA end is more similar to TRBJ2-7, so the J call may be wrong. Per germline, CDR1 SNHLY and CDR2 FYNNEI. CDR3 length: 15 amino acids. This chain's CDR3 is CASSEASLTSYEQYF. In DNA form, the CDR3 reads TGTGCCAGCAGTGAAGCTAGCCTAACGTCCTACGAGCAGTACTTC.

The chain carries TRBV7-2 and TRBJ2-5; TRBD1 aligns across 8 bases. Germline CDR1 SGHTA, CDR2 FQGNSA. With 5 bases clipped from V and 4 bases from J, the junction kept 9 bases outside the gene matches. This CDR3 is 15 amino acids long. Here the CDR3 reads CASSTDRAGRETQYF. The CDR3 region has the DNA TGTGCCAGCAGCACGGACAGGGCGGGACGAGAGACCCAGTACTTC.

This chain uses TRBV11-2 with TRBJ2-7; 7 bases match TRBD1. Germline V lookup: CDR1 SGHAT, CDR2 FQNNGV. The ends lost 5 bases at V and 2 bases at J; junction bases unmatched: 9. The CDR3 runs to 15 residues. Here the CDR3 reads CASSEDRQQAYEQYF. CDR3 in DNA: TGTGCCAGCAGCGAGGACAGGCAGCAAGCCTACGAGCAGTACTTC.

V usage is TRBV19 and J usage is TRBJ2-3, with 8 nucleotides matching TRBD1. CDR3 length equals 14 residues. Trimming at V came to 6 bases and at J to 2 bases, leaving 4 bases not matched to a gene. Germline assignment: CDR1 LNHDA and CDR2 SQIVND (reference sequence). This CDR3 reads CASRGQGLTDTQYF. CDR3 DNA: TGTGCCAGTAGAGGACAGGGACTCACAGATACGCAGTATTTT.

This clone was picked up one time. The V call is TRBV5-8, the J call TRBJ1-2; 9 nucleotides agree with TRBD1. In germline, CDR1 is SGHTS, CDR2 YDEGEE. The CDR3 totals 13 residues. After removal of 3 bases from V and 7 bases from J, the junction contained 4 bases not matched to a gene. In DNA, the CDR3 is TGTGCCAGCAGCTGGGACAGGGAAAGTGGCTACACCTTC. It specifies CASSWDRESGYTF.

This chain links TRBV19 with TRBJ2-3, with D perhaps being TRBD1 or TRBD2 (7 bases each). The CDR3 is 14 residues long. Trimming took off 8 bases at V and 9 bases at J, with 21 bases between the two ends. Germline values: CDR1 LNHDA, CDR2 SQIVND (reference sequence). The CDR3: CASRAGQKALTQYF. For the CDR3, the DNA is TGTGCCAGTCGAGCGGGACAGAAGGCCCTGACGCAGTATTTT.

The rearrangement uses TRBV5-4 and TRBJ1-1; 7 bases align to TRBD1. Germline V gene data show CDR1 as SGHNT and CDR2 as YYREEE (reference sequence). CDR3 length: 13 residues. Unmatched junction bases numbered 11, after V lost 5 bases and J lost 10 bases. The CDR3 here is CASRGDSRSGAFF. The CDR3 coding sequence is TGTGCCAGCAGGGGGGACAGCAGGTCCGGAGCTTTCTTT.

This chain links TRBV2 with TRBJ2-2, with 12 nucleotides matching TRBD2. Germline V CDR1 and CDR2: SNHLY, FYNNEI. This CDR3 is 16 amino acids long. The V and J ends lost 3 bases and 4 bases, in that order; junction bases with no gene match: 3. The CDR3 sequence: CASSETSGSITGELFF. The CDR3 nucleotides are TGTGCCAGCAGTGAGACTAGCGGGAGTATCACCGGGGAGCTGTTTTTT.

The chain has TRBV28 and TRBJ2-1; 7 nucleotides align to TRBD1. V lost 6 bases and J lost 0; bases outside the gene matches: 8. This CDR3 is built from 16 residues. Germline CDR1 and CDR2: MDHEN and SYDVKM. The CDR3 bases are TGTGCCAGCAGACCTGACAGGGAGCTCTCCTACAATGAGCAGTTCTTC. Its translation: CASRPDRELSYNEQFF.

This clone showed up just once. V is TRBV5-1 and J is TRBJ2-5; D may be TRBD2 (6 bases). The CDR3 is 14 amino acids. V was pared by 2 bases and J by 4 bases, with 12 bases between. Looked up from germline, CDR1 is SGHRS and CDR2 is YFSETQ. CDR3 loop: CASSFGGASETQYF. The CDR3 DNA follows: TGCGCCAGCAGCTTCGGAGGGGCCTCAGAGACCCAGTACTTC.

The rearrangement uses TRBV28 and TRBJ1-2; TRBD1 matches at 7 bases. V trimming: 6 bases; J trimming: 1 base; junction bases outside the gene matches: 8. The CDR3 totals 15 residues. Looked up from germline, CDR1 is MDHEN and CDR2 is SYDVKM. The DNA for the CDR3 is TGTGCCAGCAGGACGACAGGGCCGCTTAACTATGGCTACACCTTC. Its protein is CASRTTGPLNYGYTF.

This clone has just one count. Distinct nucleotide sequences in the sample also encode this CDR3. The chain carries TRBV28 and TRBJ1-1; possibly TRBD1 for D (6 bases). Trimming pared 4 bases from V and 0 bases from J, leaving 9 bases between. The CDR3 runs to 14 residues. Germline V gene data show CDR1 as MDHEN and CDR2 as SYDVKM. The CDR3 is CASSSTGLNTEAFF. CDR3 DNA: TGTGCCAGCAGTTCGACAGGCCTGAACACTGAAGCTTTCTTT.

The rearrangement uses TRBV30 and TRBJ2-1; D may be TRBD2 (7 bases). Between the trimmed V and J ends, which lost 3 bases and 5 bases, there was a span of 23 bases. This CDR3 has 17 residues. The germline gives CDR1 GTSNPN, CDR2 SVGIG (reference sequence). The DNA for the CDR3 is TGTGCCTGGAGCGCCTGGGGGGGCACTTCTACCCACAATGAGCAGTTCTTC. Its translation: CAWSAWGGTSTHNEQFF.

The J gene is TRBJ2-2, the V gene TRBV18; 8 bases align to TRBD2. Germline loops: CDR1 KGHSH, CDR2 LQKENI. The junction had 2 bases not matched to a gene; V was cut back by 7 bases and J by 1 base. The CDR3 totals 14 residues. The CDR3 loop reads CASFTSGNTGELFF. The CDR3 coding sequence is TGTGCCAGCTTCACTAGCGGGAACACCGGGGAGCTGTTTTTT.

This chain joins TRBV6-1 and TRBJ2-7; 12 bases fit TRBD1. Trimming removed 3 bases from V and 6 bases from J; junction bases left unmatched: 12. Germline loops: CDR1 MNHNS, CDR2 SASEGT. The CDR3 is made up of 17 amino acids. The CDR3 here is CASSEMGQGAQALEQYF. CDR3 sequence (DNA): TGTGCCAGCAGTGAGATGGGACAGGGGGCCCAGGCCCTCGAGCAGTACTTC.

The chain joins TRBV19 to TRBJ1-5; TRBD1 might be the D (5 bases). Looked up from germline, CDR1 is LNHDA and CDR2 is SQIVND (reference sequence). CDR3 length: 15 residues. Trimming pared 2 bases from V and 2 bases from J, leaving 10 bases between. The CDR3 spells CASSIPGGGNQPQHF. CDR3 nucleotides: TGTGCCAGTAGTATACCTGGAGGGGGCAATCAGCCCCAGCATTTT.

The genes are TRBV18 and TRBJ2-6; D is undetermined. The CDR3 runs 16 residues. In germline, CDR1 is KGHSH, CDR2 LQKENI. V shed 3 bases and J shed 2 bases, with 11 bases lying between them. This chain's CDR3 is CASSPIEQAGANVLTF. The CDR3 coding sequence is TGTGCCAGCTCACCCATCGAGCAGGCTGGGGCCAACGTCCTGACTTTC.